This T cell receptor beta chain was recovered during a study of a mutant IDH1 vaccine in newly diagnosed glioma. Whole-study context: Most patients had received both radiotherapy and temozolomide, the prior options being radiotherapy, temozolomide, or both.

Time point in this sample: week 47, end of study. Each dose delivered 300 ug of mutant IDH1 20-mer peptide subcutaneously with imiquimod. Trimming took 3 bases from V and 6 from J; bases not matched to a gene: 5. The CDR3 is 14 residues long. Germline V gene lookup returns CDR1 SGHDT and CDR2 YYEEEE. The repertoire was sequenced with immunoSEQ multiplex PCR; TCRdb's copy has only in-frame clones and lacks some. The sample has 40,000 to 50,000 clones; roughly 82% are singletons. This clone showed up just a few times. Its target is not known. The sequence was collected from a man in his late teens or twenties with glioma. Some clones in this sample may be carry-over from other donors' samples. Here the sequenced sample was PBMCs, taken from a glioma patient whose treatment included an IDH1 peptide vaccine. This rearrangement joins TRBV5-6 to TRBJ1-4, with 7 nucleotides matching TRBD1. CDR3 in DNA: TGTGCCAGCAGCTACAGGGGAGGGGATGAAAAACTGTTTTTT. Amino acid sequence: CASSYRGGDEKLFF. Supplemented by reference TRBV5-6 and TRBJ1-4, the full variable domain reads DAGVTQSPTHLIKTRGQQVTLRCSPKSGHDTVSWYQQALGQGPQFIFQYYEEEERQRGNFPDRFSGHQFPNYSSELNVNALLLGDSALYLCASSYRGGDEKLFFGSGTQLSVL.